This T cell receptor beta chain was profiled in a study of T cell repertoires in cytomegalovirus infection. Study-level information: An indication of both CMV infection and matching HLA type came from public TCR beta signatures.

TCRdb redid the calling of the reads with MiXCR, one entry per CDR3 protein. The data hold more than 50,000 distinct CDR3 sequences, with around 30% observed a single time. In the case of this clonotype: The antigen is unknown.

Study-wide points: The cumulative frequency of public TCR beta families identified carriers of CMV plus the relevant HLA. CMV-specific TCR beta clonotypes restricted by HLA-C were the ones dominating the ex vivo response.

The source material was PBMCs, sequenced either directly or after in vitro stimulation (not recorded which). The TCR was taken from a human donor in good health (CMV status not recorded). Some clones in this sample may be carry-over from other donors' samples.

The CDR3 loop is CASSSSGYEQFF. In nucleotides, the CDR3 is TGTGCCAGCAGCAGCAGCGGGTATGAGCAGTTCTTC. This chain links TRBV6-6 with TRBJ2-1; perhaps TRBD2 as D (6 bases). With 6 bases removed from V and 8 bases from J, the gap between germline ends came to 11 bases. Germline CDR1 and CDR2: MNHNY and SVGAGI (reference sequence). The CDR3 spans 12 residues.